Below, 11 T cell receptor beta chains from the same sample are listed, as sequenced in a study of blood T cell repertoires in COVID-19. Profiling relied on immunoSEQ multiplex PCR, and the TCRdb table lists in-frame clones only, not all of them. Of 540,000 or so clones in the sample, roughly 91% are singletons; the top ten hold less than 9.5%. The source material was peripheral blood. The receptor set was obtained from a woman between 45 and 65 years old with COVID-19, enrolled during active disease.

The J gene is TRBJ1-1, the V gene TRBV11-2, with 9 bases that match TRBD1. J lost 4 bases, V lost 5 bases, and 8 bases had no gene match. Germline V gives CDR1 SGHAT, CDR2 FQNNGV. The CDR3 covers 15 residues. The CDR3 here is CASSPGDRDSTEAFF. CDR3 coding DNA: TGTGCCAGCAGCCCGGGGGACAGGGATTCCACTGAAGCTTTCTTT.

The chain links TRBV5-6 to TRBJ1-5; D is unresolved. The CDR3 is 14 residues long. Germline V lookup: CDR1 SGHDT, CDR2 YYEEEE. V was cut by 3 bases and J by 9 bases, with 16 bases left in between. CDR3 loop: CASSSGFLAPPQHF. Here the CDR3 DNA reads TGTGCCAGCAGCTCGGGGTTTCTAGCACCGCCCCAGCATTTT.

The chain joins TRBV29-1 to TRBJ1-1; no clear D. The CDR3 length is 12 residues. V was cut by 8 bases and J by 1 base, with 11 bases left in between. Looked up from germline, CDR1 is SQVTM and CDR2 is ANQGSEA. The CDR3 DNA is TGCAGCTCATCGGAGGGGAACACTGAAGCTTTCTTT. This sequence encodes CSSSEGNTEAFF.

This CDR3 reads CAINQPGVGELFF. The CDR3 nucleotides are TGTGCCATCAATCAGCCGGGGGTGGGAGAGCTGTTTTTT. The chain joins TRBV10-3 to TRBJ2-2, with D maybe TRBD2 (6 bases). The CDR3 runs 13 residues. CDR1 and CDR2 (germline): ENHRY, SYGVKD. V was cut by 7 bases and J by 11 bases, with 17 bases left in between.

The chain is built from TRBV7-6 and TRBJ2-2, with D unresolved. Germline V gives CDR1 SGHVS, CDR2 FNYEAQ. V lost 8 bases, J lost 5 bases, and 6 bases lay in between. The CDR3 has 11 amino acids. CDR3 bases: TGTGCCAGCGCAACTACCGGGGAGCTGTTTTTT. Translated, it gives CASATTGELFF.

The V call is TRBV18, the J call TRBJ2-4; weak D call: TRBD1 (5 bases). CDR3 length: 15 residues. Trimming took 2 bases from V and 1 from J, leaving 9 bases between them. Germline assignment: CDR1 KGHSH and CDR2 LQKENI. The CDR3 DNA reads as TGTGCCAGCTCACCAGGGGCAGGGGCCAAAAACATTCAGTACTTC. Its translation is CASSPGAGAKNIQYF.

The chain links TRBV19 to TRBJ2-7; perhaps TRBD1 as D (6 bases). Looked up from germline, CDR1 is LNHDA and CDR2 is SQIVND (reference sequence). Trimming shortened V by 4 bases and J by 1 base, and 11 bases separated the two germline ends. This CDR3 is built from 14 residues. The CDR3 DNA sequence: TGTGCCAGTAGTACCGGACAGAATTCCTACGAGCAGTACTTC. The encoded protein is CASSTGQNSYEQYF.

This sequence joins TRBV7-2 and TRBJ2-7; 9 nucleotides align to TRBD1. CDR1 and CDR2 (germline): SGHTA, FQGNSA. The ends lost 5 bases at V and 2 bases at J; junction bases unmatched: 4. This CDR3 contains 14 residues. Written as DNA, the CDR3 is TGTGCCAGCAGCCCAGACAGGGGGACCTACGAGCAGTACTTC. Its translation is CASSPDRGTYEQYF.

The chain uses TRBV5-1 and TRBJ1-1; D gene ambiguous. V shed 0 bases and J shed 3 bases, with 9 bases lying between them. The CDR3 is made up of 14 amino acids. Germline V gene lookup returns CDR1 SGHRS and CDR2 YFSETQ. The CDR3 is CASSLGQLHTEAFF. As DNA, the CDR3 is TGCGCCAGCAGCTTGGGACAACTCCACACTGAAGCTTTCTTT. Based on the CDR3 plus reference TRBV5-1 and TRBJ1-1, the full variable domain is KAGVTQTPRYLIKTRGQQVTLSCSPISGHRSVSWYQQTPGQGLQFLFEYFSETQRNKGNFPGRFSGRQFSNSRSEMNVSTLELGDSALYLCASSLGQLHTEAFFGQGTRLTVV.

This CDR3 is CASSSQGRGGYTF. In nucleotides, the CDR3 is TGTGCCAGCAGTTCACAGGGAAGGGGAGGCTACACCTTC. The rearrangement uses TRBV6-5 and TRBJ1-2; weak D call: TRBD1 (6 bases). Trimming took 4 bases from V and 8 from J, leaving 14 bases between them. Per germline, CDR1 MNHEY and CDR2 SVGAGI. The CDR3 runs to 13 residues.

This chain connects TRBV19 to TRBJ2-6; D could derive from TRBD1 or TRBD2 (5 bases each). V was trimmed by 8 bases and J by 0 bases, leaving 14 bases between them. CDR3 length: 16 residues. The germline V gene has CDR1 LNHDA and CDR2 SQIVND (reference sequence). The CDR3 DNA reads TGTGCCAGTGGTAGGGGTCGGGGCTCTGGGGCCAACGTCCTGACTTTC. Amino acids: CASGRGRGSGANVLTF.